This TCR beta chain was obtained from a study of T-cell memory formation after mild COVID-19. Study-wide findings and caveats: Clones which contracted sat mainly in CM and EM if CD4+, and in EMRA if CD8+.

With V trimmed by 4 bases and J by 11 bases, 13 bases remained unmatched. The CDR3 contains 14 residues. Germline loops: CDR1 SQVTM, CDR2 ANQGSEA. TCRdb re-called the 5' RACE reads through MiXCR, storing one row per CDR3 protein. Of around 180,000 distinct CDR3 sequences listed, around 16% are singletons. Details on this clonotype: Its antigen is still unknown.

V and J are TRBV29-1 and TRBJ2-3, with 9 bases that match TRBD1. Sample: PBMCs or a T cell subset sorted from them (not recorded which). This TCR was recovered from an adult woman who had mild COVID-19 (a few samples of this study predate the infection). Cell type and time point are not known. The CDR3 region has the DNA TGCAGCGTTGTGAGTCCTTCGGACAGGGGACGGCAGTATTTT. Translating gives CSVVSPSDRGRQYF.